This T cell receptor (beta chain) was obtained from a study of Graves' ophthalmopathy and Graves' hyperthyroidism. Study-wide findings and caveats: Discrimination between ophthalmopathy and stable hyperthyroidism by a 13-signature model showed roughly 88% sensitivity and more than 65% specificity. Blood samples also showed most expanded thyroid clonotypes exceeding 0.001 frequency.

As for this clonotype: Its antigen is unidentified.

Hyperthyroidism patients, aged 18 to 65, were newly diagnosed, under 2 months' duration. Serum thyroxine and TRAb, along with clinical symptoms, thyroid ultrasound and orbital computed tomography, were what diagnosis relied on. Amplified TCR beta CDR3 regions were obtained using RNA transcripts as template. HTBI primers were used in a first-round RT-PCR, which preceded a second-round multiplex PCR. MiXCR was run by TCRdb on the multiplex PCR reads, yielding one entry per CDR3 protein. The sample holds roughly 1.1 million distinct CDR3 sequences, about 40% seen once. This CDR3 is built from 13 residues. The V segment lost 5 bases and the J segment 7 bases; nucleotides outside the gene matches: 4. Germline values: CDR1 SGHVS, CDR2 FNYEAQ.

The sequence was obtained from an adult man with Graves' hyperthyroidism. The V call is TRBV7-6, the J call TRBJ2-2; the match to TRBD1 covers 7 bases. Sequenced material: peripheral blood or thyroid tissue (not recorded which). The DNA for the CDR3 is TGTGCCAGCAGCCCCGGGGACAGCGGGGAGCTGTTTTTT. It encodes CASSPGDSGELFF. Combining the CDR3 with reference TRBV7-6 and TRBJ2-2 gives the whole variable domain GAGVSQSPRYKVTKRGQDVALRCDPISGHVSLYWYRQALGQGPEFLTYFNYEAQQDKSGLPNDRFSAERPEGSISTLTIQRTEQRDSAMYRCASSPGDSGELFFGEGSRLTVL.